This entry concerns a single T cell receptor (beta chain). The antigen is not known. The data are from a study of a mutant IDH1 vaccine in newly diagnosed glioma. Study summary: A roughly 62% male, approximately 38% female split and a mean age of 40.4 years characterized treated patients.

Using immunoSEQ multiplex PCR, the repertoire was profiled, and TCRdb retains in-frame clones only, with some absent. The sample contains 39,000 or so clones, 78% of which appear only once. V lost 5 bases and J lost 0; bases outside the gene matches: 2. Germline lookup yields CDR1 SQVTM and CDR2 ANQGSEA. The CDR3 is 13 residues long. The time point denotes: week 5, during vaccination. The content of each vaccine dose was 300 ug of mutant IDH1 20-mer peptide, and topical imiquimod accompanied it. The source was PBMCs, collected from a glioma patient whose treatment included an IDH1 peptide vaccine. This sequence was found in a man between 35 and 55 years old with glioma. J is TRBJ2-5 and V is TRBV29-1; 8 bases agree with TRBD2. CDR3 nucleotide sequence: TGCAGCGTTTGGCGGGGGGACCAAGAGACCCAGTACTTC. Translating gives CSVWRGDQETQYF.